The present entry profiles one TCR beta chain with its context. The data are from a study of T cell responses to AZD1222 COVID-19 vaccine. This CDR3 contains 16 residues. The germline gives CDR1 SGDLS, CDR2 YYNGEE. V dropped 0 bases and J dropped 2 bases, with 12 bases sitting between them. Using immunoSEQ multiplex PCR, the repertoire was profiled, and TCRdb retains in-frame clones only, with some absent. The sample holds about 120,000 clones, 80% to 90% seen once. The clonotype originates from an adult in good health. The gene calls are TRBV9 and TRBJ1-3, with a possible D match to TRBD1 (6 bases). Sequenced material: peripheral blood, taken on day 0 of AZD1222 vaccination. The CDR3 reads CASSVAQGEAGNTIYF. The CDR3 bases are TGTGCCAGCAGCGTAGCACAGGGAGAGGCTGGAAACACCATATATTTT.